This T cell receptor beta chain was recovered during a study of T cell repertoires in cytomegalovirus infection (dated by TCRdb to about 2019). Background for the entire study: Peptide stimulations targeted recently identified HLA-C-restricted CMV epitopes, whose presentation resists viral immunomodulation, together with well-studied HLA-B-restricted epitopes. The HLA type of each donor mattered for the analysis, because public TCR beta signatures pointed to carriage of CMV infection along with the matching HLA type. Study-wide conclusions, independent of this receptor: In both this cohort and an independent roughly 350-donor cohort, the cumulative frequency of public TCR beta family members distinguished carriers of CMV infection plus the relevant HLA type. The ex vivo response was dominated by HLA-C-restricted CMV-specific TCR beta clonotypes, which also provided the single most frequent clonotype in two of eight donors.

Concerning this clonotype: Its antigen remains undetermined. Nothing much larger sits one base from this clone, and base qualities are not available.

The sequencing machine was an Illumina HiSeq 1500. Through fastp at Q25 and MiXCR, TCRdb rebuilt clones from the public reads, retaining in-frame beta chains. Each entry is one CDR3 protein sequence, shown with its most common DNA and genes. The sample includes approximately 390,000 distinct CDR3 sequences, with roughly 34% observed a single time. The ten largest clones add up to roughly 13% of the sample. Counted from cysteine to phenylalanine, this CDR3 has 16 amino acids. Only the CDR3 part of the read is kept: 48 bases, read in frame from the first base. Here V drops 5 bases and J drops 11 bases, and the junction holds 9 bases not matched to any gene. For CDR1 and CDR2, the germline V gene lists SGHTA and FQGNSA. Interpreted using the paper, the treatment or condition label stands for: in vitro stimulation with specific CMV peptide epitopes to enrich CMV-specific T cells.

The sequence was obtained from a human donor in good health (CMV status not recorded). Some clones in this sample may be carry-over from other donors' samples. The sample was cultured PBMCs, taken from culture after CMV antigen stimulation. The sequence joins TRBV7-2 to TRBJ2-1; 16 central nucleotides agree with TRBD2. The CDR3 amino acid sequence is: CASSAPGLAGGLKQFF. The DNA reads TGTGCCAGCAGCGCTCCGGGACTAGCGGGAGGGTTGAAGCAGTTCTTC.